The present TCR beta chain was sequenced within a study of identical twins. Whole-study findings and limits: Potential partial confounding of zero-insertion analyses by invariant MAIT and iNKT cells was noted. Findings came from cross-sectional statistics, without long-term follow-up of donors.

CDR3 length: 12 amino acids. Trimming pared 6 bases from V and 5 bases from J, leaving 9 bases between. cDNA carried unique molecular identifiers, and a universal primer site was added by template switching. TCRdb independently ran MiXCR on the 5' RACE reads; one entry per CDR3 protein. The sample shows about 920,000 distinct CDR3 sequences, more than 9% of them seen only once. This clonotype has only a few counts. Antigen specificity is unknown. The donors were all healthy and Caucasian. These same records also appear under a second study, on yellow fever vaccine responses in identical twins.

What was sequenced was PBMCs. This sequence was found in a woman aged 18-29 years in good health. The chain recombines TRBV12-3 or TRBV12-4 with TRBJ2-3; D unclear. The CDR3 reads CASSPYGDTQYF. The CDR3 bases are TGTGCCAGCAGCCCCTATGGAGATACGCAGTATTTT.